This is a list of T cell receptor beta chains from one sample in a study of T-cell memory formation after mild COVID-19. TCRdb reanalysed the 5' RACE reads using MiXCR and keeps one entry per CDR3 protein. The sample holds 50,000 or so distinct CDR3 sequences, 28% seen once. Specimen: PBMCs or a T cell subset sorted from them (not recorded which). The receptors stem from a young man who had mild COVID-19 (a few samples of this study predate the infection). Cell type and time point are not known. Both conserved end residues are part of each CDR3. D genes are given only for firm matches. Rows give clone size only sometimes, using once, few, many, or a class for an expanded clone.

clone size: NA; D gene: NA; J gene: TRBJ2-5; V gene: TRBV12-3/TRBV12-4; CDR3 DNA: TGTGCCAGCAGACCGAGGGACGCGACCCAGTACTTC; CDR3 protein: CASRPRDATQYF
clone size: few; D gene: NA; J gene: TRBJ2-2; V gene: TRBV12-3/TRBV12-4; CDR3 DNA: TGTGCCAGCAGTTTAAGGTCCAGCACCGGGGAGCTGTTTTTT; CDR3 protein: CASSLRSSTGELFF
clone size: NA; D gene: NA; J gene: TRBJ2-3; V gene: TRBV9; CDR3 DNA: TGTGCCAGCAGCGTAGGACGGCTGATCACAGATACGCAGTATTTT; CDR3 protein: CASSVGRLITDTQYF
clone size: few; D gene: TRBD1; J gene: TRBJ1-1; V gene: TRBV4-1; CDR3 DNA: TGCGCCAGCAGCCCCTGGGACAGGGTGAACACTGAAGCTTTCTTT; CDR3 protein: CASSPWDRVNTEAFF
clone size: few; D gene: NA; J gene: TRBJ2-1; V gene: TRBV7-3; CDR3 DNA: TGTGCCAGCAGCGCTGAGGGGTCCGGTGAGCAGTTCTTC; CDR3 protein: CASSAEGSGEQFF
clone size: few; D gene: NA; J gene: TRBJ1-5; V gene: TRBV6-6; CDR3 DNA: TGTGCCAGCAGTCCGATTCCGCCCCAGCATTTT; CDR3 protein: CASSPIPPQHF
clone size: few; D gene: NA; J gene: TRBJ2-1; V gene: TRBV15; CDR3 DNA: TGTGCCACCAGCAGAGTAGGTACAGGCCATGGTGAGCAGTTCTTC; CDR3 protein: CATSRVGTGHGEQFF
clone size: few; D gene: TRBD2; J gene: TRBJ2-1; V gene: TRBV27; CDR3 DNA: TGTGCCAGCAGTTTAAGCGGGAACAATGAGCAGTTCTTC; CDR3 protein: CASSLSGNNEQFF
clone size: NA; D gene: NA; J gene: TRBJ2-7; V gene: TRBV12-3/TRBV12-4; CDR3 DNA: TGTGCCAGCAGTTTCTTTGGGGGCGAGCAGTACTTC; CDR3 protein: CASSFFGGEQYF
clone size: few; D gene: TRBD1; J gene: TRBJ1-2; V gene: TRBV7-2; CDR3 DNA: TGTGCCAGCAGCCAGGGGGGGATTGTCTATGGCTACACCTTC; CDR3 protein: CASSQGGIVYGYTF
clone size: few; D gene: TRBD1; J gene: TRBJ2-1; V gene: TRBV10-3; CDR3 DNA: TGTGCCATCAGTGAGTCGTTGGAGACAGGGAACAATGAGCAGTTCTTC; CDR3 protein: CAISESLETGNNEQFF
clone size: NA; D gene: NA; J gene: TRBJ2-7; V gene: TRBV11-2; CDR3 DNA: TGTGCCAGCAGCCCGCTAGGGGACACCCTCTTGGGGGAGCAGTACTTC; CDR3 protein: CASSPLGDTLLGEQYF
clone size: many; D gene: NA; J gene: TRBJ2-7; V gene: TRBV28; CDR3 DNA: TGTGCCAGCAGTTTGGACGGTCTCTACGAGCAGTACTTC; CDR3 protein: CASSLDGLYEQYF
clone size: many; D gene: NA; J gene: TRBJ2-3; V gene: TRBV20-1; CDR3 DNA: TGCAGTGCTAGAGGGGGGGGCCCTAATACGCAGTATTTT; CDR3 protein: CSARGGGPNTQYF
clone size: NA; D gene: TRBD2; J gene: TRBJ2-1; V gene: TRBV5-1; CDR3 DNA: TGCGCCAGCAGCCAACTAGCGGGGGGGCAGGATGAGCAGTTCTTC; CDR3 protein: CASSQLAGGQDEQFF
clone size: medium-sized; D gene: NA; J gene: TRBJ2-1; V gene: TRBV4-3; CDR3 DNA: TGCGCCAGCAGCCAAGAGGCAGTTACCTACAATGAGCAGTTCTTC; CDR3 protein: CASSQEAVTYNEQFF
clone size: few; D gene: NA; J gene: TRBJ2-1; V gene: TRBV4-3; CDR3 DNA: TGCGCCAGCAGCCACGACAGGTTCGCTGTTTCCGTGAGCTCCTACAATGAGCAGTTCTTC; CDR3 protein: CASSHDRFAVSVSSYNEQFF
clone size: few; D gene: TRBD2; J gene: TRBJ2-2; V gene: TRBV7-2; CDR3 DNA: TGTGCCAGCAGCTCTTTATGGACGGGGGGGCGGAACACCGGGGAGCTGTTTTTT; CDR3 protein: CASSSLWTGGRNTGELFF
clone size: NA; D gene: NA; J gene: TRBJ1-5; V gene: TRBV5-5; CDR3 DNA: TGTGCCAGCAGCTTCAACGCAGGGAGGAATCAGCCCCAGCATTTT; CDR3 protein: CASSFNAGRNQPQHF
clone size: NA; D gene: NA; J gene: TRBJ2-1; V gene: TRBV6-4; CDR3 DNA: TGTGCCAGCAGTGACTCTTACGCGGGGAGGTACAATGAGCAGTTCTTC; CDR3 protein: CASSDSYAGRYNEQFF
clone size: many; D gene: NA; J gene: TRBJ2-2; V gene: TRBV2; CDR3 DNA: TGTGCCAGCACAAGCCTAAACACCGGGGAGCTGTTTTTT; CDR3 protein: CASTSLNTGELFF
clone size: few; D gene: NA; J gene: TRBJ2-7; V gene: TRBV29-1; CDR3 DNA: TGCAGCGTCCTCGATCGGGCCTCGAGCGACTACGAGCAGTACTTC; CDR3 protein: CSVLDRASSDYEQYF
clone size: once; D gene: NA; J gene: TRBJ2-7; V gene: TRBV9; CDR3 DNA: TGTGCCAGCAGCGTAACAGGGAATTCGGAAGAGCAGTACTTC; CDR3 protein: CASSVTGNSEEQYF
clone size: few; D gene: TRBD2; J gene: TRBJ2-5; V gene: TRBV7-2; CDR3 DNA: TGTGCCAGCAGCCCCGGACTAGTACCGTACCAAGAGACCCAGTACTTC; CDR3 protein: CASSPGLVPYQETQYF
clone size: few; D gene: TRBD1; J gene: TRBJ2-3; V gene: TRBV7-6; CDR3 DNA: TGTGCCAGCAGCTTAGGACAGGGTATGTTTACAGATACGCAGTATTTT; CDR3 protein: CASSLGQGMFTDTQYF
clone size: NA; D gene: NA; J gene: TRBJ2-1; V gene: TRBV20-1; CDR3 DNA: TGCAGTGCTAGAGACCCCGAGTCGGGTGAGCAGTTCTTC; CDR3 protein: CSARDPESGEQFF
clone size: NA; D gene: NA; J gene: TRBJ2-2; V gene: TRBV5-5; CDR3 DNA: TGTGCCAGCAGCTTGGCTACCTTAGGGGACTCCCGGGAAGCCGGGGAGCTGTTTTTT; CDR3 protein: CASSLATLGDSREAGELFF
clone size: NA; D gene: TRBD1; J gene: TRBJ2-5; V gene: TRBV20-1; CDR3 DNA: TGCAGTGCTTGGAGGACAGGGGAAGAGACCCAGTACTTC; CDR3 protein: CSAWRTGEETQYF
clone size: few; D gene: NA; J gene: TRBJ2-7; V gene: TRBV12-3/TRBV12-4; CDR3 DNA: TGTGCCAGCAGTTTGTGGCTGGATTCCTACGAGCAGTACTTC; CDR3 protein: CASSLWLDSYEQYF
clone size: few; D gene: TRBD2; J gene: TRBJ2-7; V gene: TRBV9; CDR3 DNA: TGTGCCAGCAGCGTAGGACTAGCGCCTACCTACGAGCAGTACTTC; CDR3 protein: CASSVGLAPTYEQYF
clone size: NA; D gene: NA; J gene: TRBJ1-6; V gene: TRBV7-2; CDR3 DNA: TGTGCCAGCAGCTTAGATCCGGGGAAGGAATCACCCCTCCACTTT; CDR3 protein: CASSLDPGKESPLHF
clone size: few; D gene: NA; J gene: TRBJ1-2; V gene: TRBV7-9; CDR3 DNA: TGTGCCAGCAGCTTAGTCCTAGCATCGAACTATGGCTACACCTTC; CDR3 protein: CASSLVLASNYGYTF